This entry concerns a single T cell receptor (beta chain). The antigen is not known. The sample is drawn from a study of T cell responses to AZD1222 COVID-19 vaccine. Germline CDR1 reads SGHAT; CDR2 reads FQNNGV. Trimming pared 1 base from V and 1 base from J, leaving 13 bases between. The CDR3 covers 17 residues. TCRdb's table, derived via immunoSEQ multiplex PCR, lists solely in-frame clones and lacks some. The sample lists about 170,000 clones, around 85% occurring once. General study results and limits: Clonal diversity may have been underestimated in mostly white British donors. Spike-specific TCR breadth and depth both grew after two AZD1222 doses.

The sample was peripheral blood, taken 28 days after the second AZD1222 dose. This receptor was identified in an adult who received the AZD1222 COVID-19 vaccine. The chain carries TRBV11-2 and TRBJ2-2; D gene unclear. This CDR3 is CASSLVGGYQNTGELFF. CDR3 nucleotide sequence: TGTGCCAGCAGCTTAGTGGGCGGATACCAGAACACCGGGGAGCTGTTTTTT.